This T cell receptor (beta chain) is from a study of a mutant IDH1 vaccine in newly diagnosed glioma (dated by TCRdb to 2020 to 2023). Background for the entire study: In the chemotherapy-containing groups, vaccination started alongside temozolomide cycles, whereas in patients who had radiotherapy alone it started 4-6 weeks after radiotherapy. Visit V12 was the week-35 safety follow-up and visit V13 was the week-47 end of study. Prior to enrollment, standard therapy consisting of radiotherapy alone, temozolomide alone, or radiochemotherapy with temozolomide had been administered to patients, with the combination being received by most patients. Longitudinal TCRB deep sequencing was done for 25 to 30 treated patients, wherever samples were available for exploratory analyses. Of the approximately 30 treated patients, 62.5% were male and roughly 40% were female, and a mean age of approximately 40 years was recorded. Peripheral blood was collected at six visits: V03 (baseline), V05, V07, V10, V12 and V13.

From its cysteine to its phenylalanine, the CDR3 spans 15 amino acids. Only the CDR3 DNA is retained, 45 bases long and in frame from the first base. The CDR1 and CDR2 encoded by the germline V gene are SGHRS and YFSETQ. The junction carries 11 bases between V and J, which are trimmed by 1 base and 2 bases respectively. The library was prepared using the immunoSEQ multiplex PCR assay. Following the manufacturer's protocol, the hsTCRB Kit was used to amplify rearranged TCR beta chain sequences. An Illumina MiSeq was used to sequence the TCRB libraries. In the original analysis: The kit vendor's proprietary platform handled demultiplexing, trimming and gene mapping. Here the immuneACCESS table is served through TCRdb, limited to in-frame sequences with V and J called. Missing clones are a known gap in these copies; in checked studies unresolved V genes cover under half, and the rest lacks a known reason. V, J and clone size were drawn from that table, and D and trimming were deduced from the DNA. Present in this sample are tens of thousands of clones, over 70% of which were seen just once. Together, the top ten hold roughly 5.3% of the sample.

Reading the label with the study, this specimen's time point is: week 47, end of study. A 20-mer mutant IDH1 peptide at 300 micrograms in Montanide made up each vaccine dose, which was injected subcutaneously together with topical imiquimod. Patients received eight vaccinations in weeks 1, 3, 5, 7, 11, 15, 19 and 23, corresponding to visits V03 through V10. All donors had newly diagnosed IDH1-mutant astrocytomas of WHO grade 3 or 4 that showed loss of nuclear ATRX. The samples were drawn from NOA16, a multicentre, single-arm, open-label phase I trial in Germany that tested a mutant IDH1 peptide vaccine in humans for the first time. Genomic DNA for TCRB sequencing was extracted from EDTA blood using the DNeasy Blood and Tissue Kit. To note about this clone: The clone's antigen remains unknown. Base qualities are missing; no much larger clone stands one base away.

Here is what the overall study found, with its caveats: Vaccine-induced immune responses across multiple MHC alleles were detected in 80% to 95% of patients. The authors noted that analyses of patient blood samples could not be reproduced because of sample limitations. Pseudoprogression seemed to be unrelated to changes in the top peripheral T cell clonotypes found by TCRB sequencing. Availability determined which PBMC samples were chosen for TCRB deep sequencing.

Here the sequenced sample was PBMCs, taken from a glioma patient whose treatment included an IDH1 peptide vaccine. The chain links TRBV5-1 with TRBJ2-3, with the D gene too uncertain to name. The receptor's source is a man aged 50 or older with glioma. The CDR3 region: CASSLFAGFTDTQYF. The DNA sequence follows: TGCGCCAGCAGCTTGTTCGCCGGTTTCACAGATACGCAGTATTTT.